This TCR beta chain is drawn from a study of blood T cell repertoires in COVID-19. In the authors' methods: Estimated nucleated cell counts came from reference gene primer amplification. Clones were sequenced by immunoSEQ multiplex PCR, and TCRdb holds only the in-frame ones, with some missing. V and J calls and clone size come straight from that table; D and trimming were deduced from the DNA. The repertoire includes around 220,000 clones, nearly 90% of them detected once, and roughly 2% sits in the top ten. There are a few counts of this clone. The sample comprised peripheral blood. This sequence originates from a woman between 40 and 55 years old who had recovered from COVID-19.

CDR3 loop: CSVKTGTGSSAFF. The CDR3 nucleotides are TGCAGCGTAAAGACAGGGACGGGATCTTCGGCTTTCTTT. This chain uses TRBV29-1 with TRBJ1-1, with TRBD1 matching over 7 bases. The CDR3 is made up of 13 amino acids. The ends lost 6 bases at V and 11 bases at J; junction bases unmatched: 15. The germline V gene encodes CDR1 SQVTM and CDR2 ANQGSEA.